The 10 T cell receptor beta chains presented below share a single source sample, sequenced in a study of a mutant IDH1 vaccine in newly diagnosed glioma. Their recognized antigens are unknown. Sequencing used immunoSEQ multiplex PCR; TCRdb keeps in-frame clones, though not all of them. The data contain over 35,000 clones, 75% to 85% of them singletons. The time point here: week 35, safety follow-up. The investigators gave 300 ug of mutant IDH1 20-mer peptide in each vaccine dose, together with topical imiquimod. The sample consisted of PBMCs, taken from a glioma patient whose treatment included an IDH1 peptide vaccine. The origin of the receptors is a woman aged 45 to 65 with glioma.

This clone has just a few counts. The chain has TRBV30 and TRBJ2-3; the match to TRBD2 covers 8 bases. Germline CDR1 GTSNPN, CDR2 SVGIG (reference sequence). J lost 1 base, V lost 2 bases, and 5 bases had no gene match. The length of the CDR3 is 15 residues. The CDR3 nucleotides are TGTGCCTGGAGTTACGGAGCGGGGGGCACAGATACGCAGTATTTT. Translated, it gives CAWSYGAGGTDTQYF.

This rearrangement joins TRBV5-4 to TRBJ2-7; D might be TRBD1 (6 bases). CDR1 and CDR2 (germline): SGHNT, YYREEE (reference sequence). V was clipped by 6 bases and J by 0 bases, with 10 bases between them. The CDR3 spans 13 residues. The CDR3 DNA reads as TGTGCCAGCACCCACAGGGCCTCCTACGAGCAGTACTTC. This encodes CASTHRASYEQYF. The full variable domain, its missing parts supplied by reference TRBV5-4 and TRBJ2-7, is ETGVTQSPTHLIKTRGQQVTLRCSSQSGHNTVSWYQQALGQGPQFIFQYYREEENGRGNFPPRFSGLQFPNYSSELNVNALELDDSALYLCASTHRASYEQYFGPGTRLTVT.

This clone came up a few times. The J gene is TRBJ1-6, the V gene TRBV9; D unclear. The V gene lost 0 bases and the J gene lost 10 bases, with 11 bases spanning the gap. The CDR3 length is 14 residues. Germline V lookup: CDR1 SGDLS, CDR2 YYNGEE. CDR3 nucleotide sequence: TGTGCCAGCAGCGTAGTGGCCACCGGGTCACCCCTCCACTTT. It yields the protein CASSVVATGSPLHF.

The chain couples TRBV5-4 to TRBJ1-1; D may be TRBD1 (5 bases). Germline values: CDR1 SGHNT, CDR2 YYREEE (reference sequence). This CDR3 is built from 13 residues. Trimming took off 0 bases at V and 12 bases at J, with 15 bases between the two ends. The CDR3 protein is CASSLAGGSGTFF. The CDR3 nucleotides read TGTGCCAGCAGCTTGGCCGGGGGATCGGGGACTTTCTTT.

V gene TRBV5-1 combines with J gene TRBJ1-1, with 8 nucleotides matching TRBD1. The V gene's germline CDR1 is SGHRS and CDR2 YFSETQ. Trimming at V came to 4 bases and at J to 5 bases, leaving 10 bases not matched to a gene. The CDR3 is 15 amino acids. The CDR3 DNA reads TGCGCCAGCAGCCCCCAATCAGACAGGGGTACTGAAGCTTTCTTT. Its protein product is CASSPQSDRGTEAFF.

This clone came up a few times. The chain combines TRBV5-4 with TRBJ2-7, with TRBD1 matching 9 bases. The germline V gene has CDR1 SGHNT and CDR2 YYREEE (reference sequence). V was clipped by 2 bases and J by 2 bases; unmatched bases: 5. The CDR3 sequence is 15 residues long. This CDR3 reads CASSFWDREAYEQYF. The CDR3 DNA sequence: TGTGCCAGCAGCTTTTGGGACAGGGAGGCCTACGAGCAGTACTTC. Supplemented by reference TRBV5-4 and TRBJ2-7, the full variable domain reads ETGVTQSPTHLIKTRGQQVTLRCSSQSGHNTVSWYQQALGQGPQFIFQYYREEENGRGNFPPRFSGLQFPNYSSELNVNALELDDSALYLCASSFWDREAYEQYFGPGTRLTVT.

The chain employs TRBV1 and TRBJ1-4; the table's D call, TRBD1, has no DNA check behind it. TRBV1 is shown as a pseudogene. There are 12 residues in the CDR3. The CDR3 sequence is CTSSLIRRELFF. CDR3 in DNA: TGCACCAGCAGCCTCATCAGGCGAGAACTGTTTTTT.

This clone was detected only a few times. This chain joins TRBV19 and TRBJ1-2; D is perhaps TRBD1 (6 bases). From germline, CDR1 is LNHDA and CDR2 SQIVND (reference sequence). V was cut by 3 bases and J by 0 bases, with 8 bases left in between. The CDR3 extends over 14 amino acids. CDR3 sequence reads: CASSIRTANYGYTF. In DNA form, the CDR3 reads TGTGCCAGTAGTATTCGGACAGCTAACTATGGCTACACCTTC.

The V call is TRBV14, the J call TRBJ1-6; D may be TRBD1 (5 bases). This CDR3 has 14 amino acids. CDR1 and CDR2 (germline): SGHDN, FVKESK. V shed 4 bases and J shed 7 bases, with 11 bases lying between them. The CDR3: CASSLVAGNSPLHF. CDR3 DNA sequence: TGTGCCAGCAGCCTGGTGGCAGGGAATTCACCCCTCCACTTT. Together with reference TRBV14 and TRBJ1-6, the CDR3 gives the full variable domain: EAGVTQFPSHSVIEKGQTVTLRCDPISGHDNLYWYRRVMGKEIKFLLHFVKESKQDESGMPNNRFLAERTGGTYSTLKVQPAELEDSGVYFCASSLVAGNSPLHFGNGTRLTVT.

The chain uses TRBV10-3 and TRBJ1-3; 11 nucleotides match TRBD1. The V and J ends lost 6 bases and 8 bases, in that order; junction bases with no gene match: 3. Germline V gene sequence: CDR1 ENHRY, CDR2 SYGVKD. This CDR3 comprises 13 residues. The CDR3 nucleotides read TGTGCCATCAGGACGGGACAGGGGGACACCATATATTTT. It is translated as CAIRTGQGDTIYF.